The 30 T cell receptor beta chains below come from one sample, sequenced in a study of blood T cell repertoires in COVID-19 (dated by TCRdb to 2020 to 2022). The method behind the library was the immunoSEQ multiplex PCR assay. This is the immuneACCESS table as TCRdb keeps it, with only in-frame sequences that have V and J called. A part of the clones is gone; compared with another copy, unresolved V genes explain less than half, and the rest is unexplained. The sample records 340,000 or so clones, around 83% of which are singletons. About 3% of the sample is taken by the ten largest. Sequenced input: peripheral blood. These receptors all stem from a man aged 25-40 years with active or convalescent COVID-19.

The rearrangement uses TRBV11-2 and TRBJ2-7; 15 positions agree with TRBD2. This CDR3 contains 19 residues. Germline CDR1 SGHAT, CDR2 FQNNGV. Trimming at V came to 5 bases and at J to 0 bases, leaving 11 bases not matched to a gene. In nucleotides, the CDR3 is TGTGCCAGCAGCGAATATGGGACTAGCGGGAGGAAAAGCTCCTACGAGCAGTACTTC. Protein: CASSEYGTSGRKSSYEQYF.

This chain joins TRBV14 and TRBJ2-7; possible D gene TRBD2, 6 bases. CDR1 is SGHDN and CDR2 is FVKESK in the germline V gene. This CDR3 spans 11 amino acids. V was cut by 4 bases and J by 11 bases, with 12 bases left in between. CDR3 nucleotides: TGTGCCAGCAGCCCCCGGCCGGGGGAGTACTTC. Residues: CASSPRPGEYF.

This clone was detected a few times. This chain joins TRBV2 and TRBJ1-2, with TRBD1 identical over 11 bases. The germline V gene encodes CDR1 SNHLY and CDR2 FYNNEI. Trimming removed 10 bases from V and 5 bases from J; junction bases left unmatched: 18. This CDR3 is 17 amino acids long. CDR3 amino acids: CAILNRDRGKERYGYTF. The DNA for the CDR3 is TGTGCCATTTTAAACCGGGACAGGGGGAAAGAACGGTATGGCTACACCTTC.

Worth noting for this clone: Other DNA sequences in the same sample also yield this CDR3. V is TRBV5-1 and J is TRBJ1-1, with D perhaps matching TRBD1 (6 bases). Trimming cost V 2 bases and J 2 bases, with 7 bases left between them. CDR3 length equals 13 residues. Germline loops: CDR1 SGHRS, CDR2 YFSETQ. The CDR3 is CASSLQGNTEAFF. The CDR3 coding sequence is TGCGCCAGCAGCTTACAGGGAAACACTGAAGCTTTCTTT.

The CDR3 is CASSHALAGAFYEQYF. CDR3 coding DNA: TGTGCCAGCAGCCATGCCTTAGCGGGAGCTTTCTACGAGCAGTACTTC. This sequence joins TRBV3-1 (or the pseudogene TRBV3-2) and TRBJ2-7; TRBD2 aligns across 9 bases. The V gene end was trimmed by 3 bases and the J gene end by 3 bases; junction bases not matched to a gene: 9. The germline V gene has CDR1 LGHDT and CDR2 YNNKEL (reference sequence). This CDR3 comprises 16 residues.

The rearrangement uses TRBV5-4 and TRBJ2-3; a weak D match, TRBD2 (6 bases). The germline V gene encodes CDR1 SGHNT and CDR2 YYREEE (reference sequence). The V and J ends lost 2 bases and 2 bases respectively, with 9 bases between them. This CDR3 contains 14 residues. CDR3 DNA sequence: TGTGCCAGCAGCTTCGGGACTCCCACAGATACGCAGTATTTT. This codes for CASSFGTPTDTQYF.

This sequence joins TRBV27 and TRBJ1-4; TRBD1 agrees at 10 bases. This CDR3 spans 15 amino acids. J gave up 6 bases and V 8 bases, and 9 bases lay outside the gene matches. Germline-derived CDR1 and CDR2 are MNHEY and SMNVEV (reference sequence). CDR3 sequence reads: CASQTLGTGDEKLFF. CDR3 DNA: TGTGCCAGCCAGACCCTGGGGACAGGGGATGAAAAACTGTTTTTT.

The rearrangement joins TRBV7-6 to TRBJ1-2, with 7 bases identical to TRBD1. The CDR3 has 15 residues. From germline, CDR1 is SGHVS and CDR2 FNYEAQ. V dropped 1 base and J dropped 5; count of bases not matched to a gene: 7. The CDR3 DNA sequence: TGTGCCAGCAGCTTAGTTGCGGGACAGCAGTATGGCTACACCTTC. It codes for CASSLVAGQQYGYTF.

The V call is TRBV3-1 (or the pseudogene TRBV3-2), the J call TRBJ2-7, with 8 bases aligning to TRBD2. V trimming: 5 bases; J trimming: 4 bases; junction bases outside the gene matches: 13. Germline lookup yields CDR1 LGHDT and CDR2 YNNKEL (reference sequence). The CDR3 is made up of 16 amino acids. Here the CDR3 DNA reads TGTGCCAGCAGCGCCCGCCTGGAGCGGGGGATATACGAGCAGTACTTC. It encodes CASSARLERGIYEQYF.

CDR3 DNA sequence: TGTGCCAGCAGCCCCGGGACAGGGGCCTACTACACCTTC. Its translation is CASSPGTGAYYTF. The chain has TRBV6-6 and TRBJ1-2; 10 bases are a match to TRBD1. Germline CDR1 and CDR2: MNHNY and SVGAGI (reference sequence). The trim removed 6 bases at V and 10 bases at J, leaving 8 bases unmatched. There are 13 residues in the CDR3.

CDR3 bases: TGTGCCAGCAGCTTAGATCGGGGGTCCTACGAGCAGTACTTC. Translation: CASSLDRGSYEQYF. This sequence joins TRBV11-2 and TRBJ2-7; maybe TRBD2 (6 bases). The germline V gene has CDR1 SGHAT and CDR2 FQNNGV. This CDR3 is built from 14 residues. The V end was cut by 0 bases, the J end by 1 base, with 7 bases between.

The chain recombines TRBV24-1 with TRBJ2-5; 9 bases fit TRBD1. Trimming at V came to 3 bases and at J to 5 bases, leaving 9 bases not matched to a gene. The germline CDR1 and CDR2 sequences are KGHDR and SFDVKD. This CDR3 contains 16 residues. Written as DNA, the CDR3 is TGTGCCACCAGTGATCTACCGGGACAGGGACGGGAGACCCAGTACTTC. This codes for CATSDLPGQGRETQYF.

The chain employs TRBV11-2 and TRBJ2-1; D uncertain. CDR1 and CDR2 (germline): SGHAT, FQNNGV. The CDR3 has 11 residues. V lost 5 bases, J lost 15 bases, and 14 bases lay in between. The CDR3 sequence: CASSQAHATFF. The CDR3 nucleotides read TGTGCCAGCAGCCAGGCGCATGCGACGTTCTTC.

V is TRBV9 and J is TRBJ2-5; 7 bases align to TRBD2. Germline V gives CDR1 SGDLS, CDR2 YYNGEE. CDR3 length: 15 residues. Losses at the gene ends were 0 bases for V and 5 bases for J; bases not matched to a gene: 7. CDR3 sequence (DNA): TGTGCCAGCAGCGTAGGGAGCGGGGCCCCGGAGACCCAGTACTTC. Amino acids: CASSVGSGAPETQYF.

CDR3 nucleotides: TGTGCCAGCAGCACCGGGACTAGCGGGAGGACCACCGGGGAGCTGTTTTTT. This gives the protein CASSTGTSGRTTGELFF. The gene calls are TRBV7-7 and TRBJ2-2, with 15 bases aligning to TRBD2. Trimming cost V 5 bases and J 4 bases; bases outside gene matches: 5. The CDR3 extends over 17 amino acids. Germline assignment: CDR1 SSHAT and CDR2 FNYEAQ (reference sequence).

The chain combines TRBV4-1 with TRBJ2-7; 8 nucleotides agree with TRBD1. J was trimmed by 5 bases and V by 1 base; bases with no gene match: 7. This CDR3 spans 15 amino acids. The germline V gene encodes CDR1 MGHRA and CDR2 YSYEKL. This CDR3 is CASSQGDRMLHEQYF. CDR3 nucleotide sequence: TGCGCCAGCAGCCAAGGGGACAGGATGTTGCACGAGCAGTACTTC.

The chain combines TRBV7-2 with TRBJ1-5; 7 positions match TRBD1. After removal of 3 bases from V and 4 bases from J, the junction contained 6 bases not matched to a gene. CDR1 is SGHTA and CDR2 is FQGNSA in the germline V gene. CDR3 length equals 15 residues. The CDR3 DNA reads as TGTGCCAGCAGCTTTAGTGGACAGGCGAATCAGCCCCAGCATTTT. Protein product: CASSFSGQANQPQHF.

This clone appeared a few times. The J gene is TRBJ2-7, the V gene TRBV4-2, with D perhaps matching TRBD2 (5 bases). Per germline, CDR1 LGHNA and CDR2 YNFKEQ. The CDR3 has 15 amino acids. The V gene lost 2 bases and the J gene lost 1 base, with 12 bases spanning the gap. This CDR3 is CASSQKAGSSYEQYF. CDR3 DNA sequence: TGTGCCAGCAGCCAAAAGGCGGGCAGTTCCTACGAGCAGTACTTC.

The V call is TRBV11-1, the J call TRBJ2-7; TRBD1 matches 7 bases. V lost 5 bases, J lost 7 bases, and 8 bases stayed unmatched. CDR1 and CDR2 (germline): SGHAT, FQDESV (reference sequence). This CDR3 has 13 residues. CDR3 protein: CASSLTGAREQYF. In DNA form, the CDR3 reads TGTGCCAGCAGCCTCACAGGGGCGCGGGAGCAGTACTTC.

In its sample, this clone was seen once. In nucleotides, the CDR3 is TGTGCCATCAGTGAGTCCTACCTTATCACCGGGGAGCTGTTTTTT. Amino acids: CAISESYLITGELFF. This chain links TRBV10-3 with TRBJ2-2; D gene ambiguous. The CDR3 extends over 15 amino acids. The V and J ends lost 0 bases and 4 bases respectively, with 9 bases between them. Germline V lookup: CDR1 ENHRY, CDR2 SYGVKD.

The rearrangement uses TRBV24-1 and TRBJ2-3; TRBD1 is a possible D gene (7 bases). V was cut by 4 bases and J by 3 bases, with 10 bases left in between. Germline values: CDR1 KGHDR, CDR2 SFDVKD. This CDR3 is built from 14 residues. The CDR3 region is CATSDRGVTDTQYF. The CDR3 DNA follows: TGTGCCACCAGTGACAGGGGGGTGACAGATACGCAGTATTTT.

The V call is TRBV14, the J call TRBJ2-7; D not resolved. The germline V gene has CDR1 SGHDN and CDR2 FVKESK. Trimming removed 0 bases from V and 7 bases from J, with 10 bases in between. The CDR3 sequence is 13 residues long. Written as DNA, the CDR3 is TGTGCCAGCAGCCAAGACCCCCTTTATGAGCAGTACTTC. Encoded protein: CASSQDPLYEQYF.

The CDR3 here is CASRGGTLGDEQYF. As DNA, the CDR3 is TGTGCCAGCCGAGGAGGGACCCTCGGCGACGAGCAGTACTTC. The J gene is TRBJ2-7, the V gene TRBV11-3, with D perhaps matching TRBD2 (6 bases). V was trimmed by 8 bases and J by 5 bases, leaving 19 bases between them. Germline lookup yields CDR1 SGHNT and CDR2 YENEEA. The CDR3 extends over 14 amino acids.

The rearrangement links TRBV6-6 to TRBJ2-1, with TRBD2 identical over 10 bases. CDR3 length: 16 residues. The germline V gene encodes CDR1 MNHNY and CDR2 SVGAGI (reference sequence). J was trimmed by 9 bases and V by 6 bases; bases with no gene match: 14. For the CDR3, the DNA is TGTGCCAGCAGAATTAGACTAAGCGGGAGGGTAAGTGAGCAGTTCTTC. It specifies CASRIRLSGRVSEQFF.

This sequence joins TRBV5-1 and TRBJ2-4; D is unclear. V gave up 0 bases and J gave up 1 base, with 8 bases separating them. CDR3 size: 15 residues. Germline V gene lookup returns CDR1 SGHRS and CDR2 YFSETQ. As DNA, the CDR3 is TGCGCCAGCAGCTTGGCTGGGCCCGCCAAAAACATTCAGTACTTC. Its protein is CASSLAGPAKNIQYF.

In this sample, this clone turned up a few times. The rearrangement links TRBV7-2 to TRBJ2-1, with D possibly being TRBD2 (5 bases). The CDR3 has 16 amino acids. V lost 5 bases to trimming and J lost 7 bases, with 21 bases between them. Germline CDR1 SGHTA, CDR2 FQGNSA. The DNA of the CDR3 is TGTGCCAGCAGCCCAGGACTCTACAAACGACGTAATGAGCAGTTCTTC. This encodes CASSPGLYKRRNEQFF.

The DNA for the CDR3 is TGTGCCTGGAGTTCCGGGACAGGGGAGCAGCCCCAGCATTTT. Its protein is CAWSSGTGEQPQHF. The gene calls are TRBV30 and TRBJ1-5; 10 bases match TRBD1. The CDR3 consists of 14 residues. CDR1 is GTSNPN, CDR2 SVGIG, per germline (reference sequence). V dropped 2 bases and J dropped 7; count of bases not matched to a gene: 5.

This clone was counted only a few times. The gene calls are TRBV11-3 and TRBJ1-4; 7 bases match TRBD1. The CDR3 contains 14 residues. CDR1 SGHNT and CDR2 YENEEA come from the germline V gene. The junction had 5 bases not matched to a gene; V was cut back by 2 bases and J by 8 bases. CDR3 DNA: TGTGCCAGCAGCTTAAACAGGGGCCTAGAAAAACTGTTTTTT. The encoded protein is CASSLNRGLEKLFF.

The table lists this clone with a count of one. V gene TRBV6-2 or TRBV6-3 combines with J gene TRBJ2-5; 9 nucleotides align to TRBD2. After removal of 0 bases from V and 1 base from J, the junction contained 6 bases not matched to a gene. The germline CDR1 and CDR2 sequences are MNHEY and SVGEGT. The CDR3 has 17 amino acids. This chain's CDR3 is CASSYSIPSGTQETQYF. The CDR3 coding sequence is TGTGCCAGCAGTTACTCGATTCCTAGCGGGACCCAAGAGACCCAGTACTTC.

The chain carries TRBV6-5 and TRBJ1-1; D might be TRBD1 (5 bases). V was cut by 7 bases and J by 2 bases, with 14 bases left in between. The CDR3 spans 14 residues. Germline V lookup: CDR1 MNHEY, CDR2 SVGAGI. For the CDR3, the DNA is TGTGCCAGCACTACCCGGGGGTTAAACACTGAAGCTTTCTTT. The encoded protein is CASTTRGLNTEAFF.